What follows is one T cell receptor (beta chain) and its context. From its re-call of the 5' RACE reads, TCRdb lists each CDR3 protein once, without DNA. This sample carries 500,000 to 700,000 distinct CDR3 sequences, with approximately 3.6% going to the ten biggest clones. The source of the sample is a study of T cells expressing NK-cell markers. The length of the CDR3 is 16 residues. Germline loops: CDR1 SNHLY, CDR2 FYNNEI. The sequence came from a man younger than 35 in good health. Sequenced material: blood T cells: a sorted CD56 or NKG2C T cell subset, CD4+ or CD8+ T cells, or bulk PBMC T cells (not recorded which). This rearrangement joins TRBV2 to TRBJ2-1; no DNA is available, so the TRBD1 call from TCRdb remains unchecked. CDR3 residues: CASDPPGQGTYNEQFF.